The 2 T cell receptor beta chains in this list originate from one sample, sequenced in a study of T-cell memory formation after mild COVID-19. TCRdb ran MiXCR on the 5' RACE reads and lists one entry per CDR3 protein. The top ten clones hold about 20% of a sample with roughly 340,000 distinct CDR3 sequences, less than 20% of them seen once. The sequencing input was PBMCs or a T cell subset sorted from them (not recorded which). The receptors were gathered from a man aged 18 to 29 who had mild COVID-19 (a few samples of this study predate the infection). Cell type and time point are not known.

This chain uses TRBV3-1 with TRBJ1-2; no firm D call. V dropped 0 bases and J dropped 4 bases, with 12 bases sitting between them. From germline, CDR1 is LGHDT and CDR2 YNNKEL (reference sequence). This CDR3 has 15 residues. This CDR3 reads CASSQDDRKGYGYTF. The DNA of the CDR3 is TGTGCCAGCAGCCAAGATGATAGGAAGGGCTATGGCTACACCTTC. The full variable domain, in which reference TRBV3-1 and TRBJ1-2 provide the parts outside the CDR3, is DTAVSQTPKYLVTQMGNDKSIKCEQNLGHDTMYWYKQDSKKFLKIMFSYNNKELIINETVPNRFSPKSPDKAHLNLHINSLELGDSAVYFCASSQDDRKGYGYTFGSGTRLTVV.

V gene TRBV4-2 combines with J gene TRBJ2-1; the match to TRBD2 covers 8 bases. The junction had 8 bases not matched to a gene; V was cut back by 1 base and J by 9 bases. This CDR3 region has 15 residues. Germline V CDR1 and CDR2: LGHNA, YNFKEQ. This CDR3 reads CASSQGGGGNGEQFF. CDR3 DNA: TGTGCCAGCAGCCAAGGGGGCGGGGGGAACGGTGAGCAGTTCTTC.